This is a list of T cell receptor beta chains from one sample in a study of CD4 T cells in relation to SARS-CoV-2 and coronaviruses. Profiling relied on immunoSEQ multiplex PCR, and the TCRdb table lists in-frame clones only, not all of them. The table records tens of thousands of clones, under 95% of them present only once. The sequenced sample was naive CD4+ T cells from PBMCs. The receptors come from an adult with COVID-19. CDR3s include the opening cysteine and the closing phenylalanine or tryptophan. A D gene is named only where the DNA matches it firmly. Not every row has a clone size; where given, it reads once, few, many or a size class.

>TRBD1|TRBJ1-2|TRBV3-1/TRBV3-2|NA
CASSPRTGVGYGYTF
TGTGCCAGCAGCCCACGAACAGGGGTGGGGTATGGCTACACCTTC
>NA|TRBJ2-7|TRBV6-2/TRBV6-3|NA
CASSYEIGAYEQYF
TGTGCCAGCAGTTACGAGATAGGGGCCTACGAGCAGTACTTC
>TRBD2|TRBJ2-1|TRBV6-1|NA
CASSERELVYNEQFF
TGTGCCAGCAGTGAGCGGGAGTTAGTTTACAATGAGCAGTTCTTC
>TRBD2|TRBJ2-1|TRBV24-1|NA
CATSEPGTSGRAYNEQFF
TGTGCCACCAGTGAACCGGGGACTAGCGGGAGGGCTTACAATGAGCAGTTCTTC
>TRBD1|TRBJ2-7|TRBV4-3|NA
CASSQDTGAYEQYF
TGCGCCAGCAGCCAAGACACAGGGGCCTACGAGCAGTACTTC
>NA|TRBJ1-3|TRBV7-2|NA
CASSLGVKDTIYF
TGTGCCAGCAGCTTAGGAGTCAAAGACACCATATATTTT
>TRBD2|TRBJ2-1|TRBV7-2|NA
CASSPWTSGTYNEQFF
TGTGCCAGCAGCCCATGGACTAGCGGGACCTACAATGAGCAGTTCTTC
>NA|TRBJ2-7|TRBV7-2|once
CATGNMAIQEQYF
TGTGCCACCGGAAATATGGCCATTCAGGAGCAGTACTTC
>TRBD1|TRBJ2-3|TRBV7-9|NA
CASSSRDRETDTQYF
TGTGCCAGCAGCTCCCGAGACAGGGAAACAGATACGCAGTATTTT
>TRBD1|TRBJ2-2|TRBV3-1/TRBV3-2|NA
CASSPTGGTGELFF
TGTGCCAGCAGCCCGACAGGGGGCACCGGGGAGCTGTTTTTT
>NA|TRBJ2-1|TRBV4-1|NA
CASSQVRDLNEQFF
TGCGCCAGCAGCCAAGTTCGGGACCTTAATGAGCAGTTCTTC
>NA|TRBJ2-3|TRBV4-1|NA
CASSQDGQATDTQYF
TGCGCCAGCAGCCAAGATGGTCAGGCGACAGATACGCAGTATTTT
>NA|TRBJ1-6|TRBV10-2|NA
CASSESIWGSYNSPLHF
TGCGCCAGCAGTGAGTCGATATGGGGTTCCTATAATTCACCCCTCCACTTT
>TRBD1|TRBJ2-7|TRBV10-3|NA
CAISESMDRHEQYF
TGTGCCATCAGTGAATCAATGGACAGGCACGAGCAGTACTTC
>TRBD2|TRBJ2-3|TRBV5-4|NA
CASSLRLAGAEDTQYF
TGTGCCAGCAGCTTGAGACTAGCGGGAGCAGAAGATACGCAGTATTTT
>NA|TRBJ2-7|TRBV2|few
CATNRPLEDEQYF
TGTGCCACCAACCGGCCCCTGGAAGACGAGCAGTACTTC
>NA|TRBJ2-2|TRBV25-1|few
CASSESVTNTGELFF
TGTGCCAGCAGTGAATCGGTTACCAACACCGGGGAGCTGTTTTTT
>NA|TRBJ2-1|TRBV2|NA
CASRLLERGEQFF
TGTGCCAGCAGACTCCTAGAGAGGGGTGAGCAGTTCTTC
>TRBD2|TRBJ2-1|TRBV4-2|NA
CASSQGLAGGGSYNEQFF
TGTGCCAGCAGCCAGGGACTAGCGGGAGGAGGCTCCTACAATGAGCAGTTCTTC
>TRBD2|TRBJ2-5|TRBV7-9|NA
CASSFRVTSKETQYF
TGTGCCAGCAGCTTCCGCGTGACTAGCAAGGAGACCCAGTACTTC
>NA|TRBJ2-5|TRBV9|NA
CASSVGVGNQETQYF
TGTGCCAGCAGCGTAGGAGTAGGGAACCAAGAGACCCAGTACTTC
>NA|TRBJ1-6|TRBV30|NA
CAWSGLGLSYNSPLHF
TGTGCCTGGAGTGGGTTGGGGTTATCCTATAATTCACCCCTCCACTTT
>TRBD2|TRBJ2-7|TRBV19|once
CASRNSGVSYEQYF
TGTGCCAGTCGTAATAGCGGGGTCTCCTACGAGCAGTACTTC
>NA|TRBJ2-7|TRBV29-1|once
CSVVPNREIEQYF
TGCAGCGTTGTCCCGAACAGGGAAATCGAGCAGTACTTC
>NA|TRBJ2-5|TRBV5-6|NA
CASSFSSAGVLFGAETQYF
TGTGCCAGCAGCTTCTCATCGGCAGGGGTTTTATTTGGGGCGGAGACCCAGTACTTC
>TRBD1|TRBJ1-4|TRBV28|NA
CASRPGTGNEKLFF
TGTGCCAGCCGTCCCGGGACAGGGAATGAAAAACTGTTTTTT
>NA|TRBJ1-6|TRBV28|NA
CASSRSRSGNSPLHF
TGTGCCAGCAGCCGGAGTCGGTCTGGAAATTCACCCCTCCACTTT
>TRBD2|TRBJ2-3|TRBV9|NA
CASSADSGSRLGTQYF
TGTGCCAGCAGCGCGGATAGCGGGAGTAGGCTAGGTACGCAGTATTTT
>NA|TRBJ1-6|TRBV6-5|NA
CASSTIREAPLHF
TGTGCCAGCAGTACGATTCGGGAGGCACCCCTCCACTTT
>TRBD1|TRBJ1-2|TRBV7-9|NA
CASSSLDRGHGYTF
TGTGCCAGCAGCTCCCTGGACAGGGGGCATGGCTACACCTTC
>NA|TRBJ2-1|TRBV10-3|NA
CAISVVSYNEQFF
TGTGCCATCAGTGTGGTCTCCTACAATGAGCAGTTCTTC
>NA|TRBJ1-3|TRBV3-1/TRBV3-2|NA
CASSQPGTGGNTIYF
TGTGCCAGCAGCCAACCCGGGACGGGTGGAAACACCATATATTTT
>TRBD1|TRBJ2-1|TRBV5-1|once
CASSSNPGQGINEQFF
TGCGCCAGCAGCTCGAACCCGGGACAGGGAATCAATGAGCAGTTCTTC
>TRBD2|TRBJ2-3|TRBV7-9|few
CASSYPSGGGTDTQYF
TGTGCCAGCAGCTACCCCTCGGGGGGGGGCACAGATACGCAGTATTTT
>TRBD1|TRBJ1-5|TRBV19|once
CASSNTGAYNQPQHF
TGTGCCAGTAGTAATACAGGGGCCTACAATCAGCCCCAGCATTTT
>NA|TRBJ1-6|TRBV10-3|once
CAISEVDNSPLHF
TGTGCCATCAGCGAGGTGGATAATTCACCCCTCCACTTT
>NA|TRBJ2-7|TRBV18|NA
CASSPKKGQSYEQYF
TGTGCCAGCTCACCTAAAAAGGGACAAAGCTACGAGCAGTACTTC
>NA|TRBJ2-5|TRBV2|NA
CASSGNSVGETQYF
TGTGCCAGCAGTGGAAACTCTGTTGGAGAGACCCAGTACTTC
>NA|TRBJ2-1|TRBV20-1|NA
CSARDLNEQFF
TGCAGTGCTAGAGATCTCAATGAGCAGTTCTTC
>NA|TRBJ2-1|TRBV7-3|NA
CASSPGTTLYNEQFF
TGTGCCAGCAGCCCGGGGACAACGTTATACAATGAGCAGTTCTTC
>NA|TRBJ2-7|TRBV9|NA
CASSATPLPSYEQYF
TGTGCCAGCAGCGCTACCCCACTTCCCTCCTACGAGCAGTACTTC
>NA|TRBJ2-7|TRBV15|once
CATSRDLQGQQYF
TGTGCCACCAGCAGAGATCTCCAGGGGCAGCAGTACTTC
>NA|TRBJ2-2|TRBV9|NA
CASSVWRARSNTGELFF
TGTGCCAGCAGCGTATGGCGGGCTCGTTCGAACACCGGGGAGCTGTTTTTT
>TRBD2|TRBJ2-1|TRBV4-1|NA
CASSRAGFENEQFF
TGCGCCAGCAGCCGAGCGGGATTTGAAAATGAGCAGTTCTTC
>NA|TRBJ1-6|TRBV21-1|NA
CATQPKQVWNSPLHF
TGTGCCACCCAGCCCAAACAGGTTTGGAATTCACCCCTCCACTTT
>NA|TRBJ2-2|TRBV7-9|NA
CASSPDTGELFF
TGTGCCAGCAGCCCCGACACCGGGGAGCTGTTTTTT
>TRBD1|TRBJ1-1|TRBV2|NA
CASSGQGISAFF
TGTGCCAGCAGTGGACAGGGCATATCAGCTTTCTTT
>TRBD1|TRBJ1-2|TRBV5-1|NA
CASSLTPGQRNNYGYTF
TGCGCCAGCAGCTTGACCCCGGGACAGAGAAATAACTATGGCTACACCTTC
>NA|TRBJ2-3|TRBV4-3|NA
CASSQDIGVDGPSTDTQYF
TGCGCCAGCAGCCAAGATATTGGGGTGGACGGGCCTTCCACAGATACGCAGTATTTT
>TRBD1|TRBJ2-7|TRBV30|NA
CACSNKPGQGPHEQYF
TGTGCCTGTTCAAACAAACCGGGACAGGGGCCCCACGAGCAGTACTTC
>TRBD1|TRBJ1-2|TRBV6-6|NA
CASSSRTGAVHGYTF
TGTGCCAGCAGTTCCCGGACAGGGGCGGTTCATGGCTACACCTTC
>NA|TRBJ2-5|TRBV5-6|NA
CASSGGWGSPQETQYF
TGTGCCAGCAGCGGGGGATGGGGGAGTCCCCAAGAGACCCAGTACTTC
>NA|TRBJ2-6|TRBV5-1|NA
CASSYLRPSSGANVLTF
TGCGCCAGCAGCTACCTAAGACCAAGCTCTGGGGCCAACGTCCTGACTTTC
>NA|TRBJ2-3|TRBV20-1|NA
CSASEVLGAGSTDTQYF
TGCAGTGCTAGTGAGGTTCTGGGCGCGGGTAGCACAGATACGCAGTATTTT